This T cell receptor (beta chain) was retrieved from a study of OX40 agonist ivuxolimab in advanced cancers. With regard to this clone: The antigen is undetermined.

Whole-study findings and limits: What antigens the expanded peripheral T cells recognized was never established. Dosing at 0.1 to 3.0 mg/kg was accompanied by clonal expansion of CD4+ and CD8+ blood T cells by week 6. Several nonresponders also turned out to have low normalized T-cell clonal expansion.

The germline V gene has CDR1 SGHDT and CDR2 YYEEEE. There are 12 residues in the CDR3. V lost 3 bases and J 4 bases, leaving 7 bases between the germline ends. Produced via immunoSEQ multiplex PCR; TCRdb's table is partial and in-frame only. The table lists roughly 30,000 clones, 90% of them singletons. This sequence originates from an adult with an advanced solid tumor such as melanoma, head and neck, liver or kidney cancer. The sample was CD4+ or CD8+ T cells sorted from blood, taken in a trial of the OX40 agonist ivuxolimab. The chain recombines TRBV5-6 with TRBJ1-1, with D unresolved. Here the CDR3 DNA reads TGTGCCAGCAGCTGGGAGGGCACTGAAGCTTTCTTT. This sequence encodes CASSWEGTEAFF.